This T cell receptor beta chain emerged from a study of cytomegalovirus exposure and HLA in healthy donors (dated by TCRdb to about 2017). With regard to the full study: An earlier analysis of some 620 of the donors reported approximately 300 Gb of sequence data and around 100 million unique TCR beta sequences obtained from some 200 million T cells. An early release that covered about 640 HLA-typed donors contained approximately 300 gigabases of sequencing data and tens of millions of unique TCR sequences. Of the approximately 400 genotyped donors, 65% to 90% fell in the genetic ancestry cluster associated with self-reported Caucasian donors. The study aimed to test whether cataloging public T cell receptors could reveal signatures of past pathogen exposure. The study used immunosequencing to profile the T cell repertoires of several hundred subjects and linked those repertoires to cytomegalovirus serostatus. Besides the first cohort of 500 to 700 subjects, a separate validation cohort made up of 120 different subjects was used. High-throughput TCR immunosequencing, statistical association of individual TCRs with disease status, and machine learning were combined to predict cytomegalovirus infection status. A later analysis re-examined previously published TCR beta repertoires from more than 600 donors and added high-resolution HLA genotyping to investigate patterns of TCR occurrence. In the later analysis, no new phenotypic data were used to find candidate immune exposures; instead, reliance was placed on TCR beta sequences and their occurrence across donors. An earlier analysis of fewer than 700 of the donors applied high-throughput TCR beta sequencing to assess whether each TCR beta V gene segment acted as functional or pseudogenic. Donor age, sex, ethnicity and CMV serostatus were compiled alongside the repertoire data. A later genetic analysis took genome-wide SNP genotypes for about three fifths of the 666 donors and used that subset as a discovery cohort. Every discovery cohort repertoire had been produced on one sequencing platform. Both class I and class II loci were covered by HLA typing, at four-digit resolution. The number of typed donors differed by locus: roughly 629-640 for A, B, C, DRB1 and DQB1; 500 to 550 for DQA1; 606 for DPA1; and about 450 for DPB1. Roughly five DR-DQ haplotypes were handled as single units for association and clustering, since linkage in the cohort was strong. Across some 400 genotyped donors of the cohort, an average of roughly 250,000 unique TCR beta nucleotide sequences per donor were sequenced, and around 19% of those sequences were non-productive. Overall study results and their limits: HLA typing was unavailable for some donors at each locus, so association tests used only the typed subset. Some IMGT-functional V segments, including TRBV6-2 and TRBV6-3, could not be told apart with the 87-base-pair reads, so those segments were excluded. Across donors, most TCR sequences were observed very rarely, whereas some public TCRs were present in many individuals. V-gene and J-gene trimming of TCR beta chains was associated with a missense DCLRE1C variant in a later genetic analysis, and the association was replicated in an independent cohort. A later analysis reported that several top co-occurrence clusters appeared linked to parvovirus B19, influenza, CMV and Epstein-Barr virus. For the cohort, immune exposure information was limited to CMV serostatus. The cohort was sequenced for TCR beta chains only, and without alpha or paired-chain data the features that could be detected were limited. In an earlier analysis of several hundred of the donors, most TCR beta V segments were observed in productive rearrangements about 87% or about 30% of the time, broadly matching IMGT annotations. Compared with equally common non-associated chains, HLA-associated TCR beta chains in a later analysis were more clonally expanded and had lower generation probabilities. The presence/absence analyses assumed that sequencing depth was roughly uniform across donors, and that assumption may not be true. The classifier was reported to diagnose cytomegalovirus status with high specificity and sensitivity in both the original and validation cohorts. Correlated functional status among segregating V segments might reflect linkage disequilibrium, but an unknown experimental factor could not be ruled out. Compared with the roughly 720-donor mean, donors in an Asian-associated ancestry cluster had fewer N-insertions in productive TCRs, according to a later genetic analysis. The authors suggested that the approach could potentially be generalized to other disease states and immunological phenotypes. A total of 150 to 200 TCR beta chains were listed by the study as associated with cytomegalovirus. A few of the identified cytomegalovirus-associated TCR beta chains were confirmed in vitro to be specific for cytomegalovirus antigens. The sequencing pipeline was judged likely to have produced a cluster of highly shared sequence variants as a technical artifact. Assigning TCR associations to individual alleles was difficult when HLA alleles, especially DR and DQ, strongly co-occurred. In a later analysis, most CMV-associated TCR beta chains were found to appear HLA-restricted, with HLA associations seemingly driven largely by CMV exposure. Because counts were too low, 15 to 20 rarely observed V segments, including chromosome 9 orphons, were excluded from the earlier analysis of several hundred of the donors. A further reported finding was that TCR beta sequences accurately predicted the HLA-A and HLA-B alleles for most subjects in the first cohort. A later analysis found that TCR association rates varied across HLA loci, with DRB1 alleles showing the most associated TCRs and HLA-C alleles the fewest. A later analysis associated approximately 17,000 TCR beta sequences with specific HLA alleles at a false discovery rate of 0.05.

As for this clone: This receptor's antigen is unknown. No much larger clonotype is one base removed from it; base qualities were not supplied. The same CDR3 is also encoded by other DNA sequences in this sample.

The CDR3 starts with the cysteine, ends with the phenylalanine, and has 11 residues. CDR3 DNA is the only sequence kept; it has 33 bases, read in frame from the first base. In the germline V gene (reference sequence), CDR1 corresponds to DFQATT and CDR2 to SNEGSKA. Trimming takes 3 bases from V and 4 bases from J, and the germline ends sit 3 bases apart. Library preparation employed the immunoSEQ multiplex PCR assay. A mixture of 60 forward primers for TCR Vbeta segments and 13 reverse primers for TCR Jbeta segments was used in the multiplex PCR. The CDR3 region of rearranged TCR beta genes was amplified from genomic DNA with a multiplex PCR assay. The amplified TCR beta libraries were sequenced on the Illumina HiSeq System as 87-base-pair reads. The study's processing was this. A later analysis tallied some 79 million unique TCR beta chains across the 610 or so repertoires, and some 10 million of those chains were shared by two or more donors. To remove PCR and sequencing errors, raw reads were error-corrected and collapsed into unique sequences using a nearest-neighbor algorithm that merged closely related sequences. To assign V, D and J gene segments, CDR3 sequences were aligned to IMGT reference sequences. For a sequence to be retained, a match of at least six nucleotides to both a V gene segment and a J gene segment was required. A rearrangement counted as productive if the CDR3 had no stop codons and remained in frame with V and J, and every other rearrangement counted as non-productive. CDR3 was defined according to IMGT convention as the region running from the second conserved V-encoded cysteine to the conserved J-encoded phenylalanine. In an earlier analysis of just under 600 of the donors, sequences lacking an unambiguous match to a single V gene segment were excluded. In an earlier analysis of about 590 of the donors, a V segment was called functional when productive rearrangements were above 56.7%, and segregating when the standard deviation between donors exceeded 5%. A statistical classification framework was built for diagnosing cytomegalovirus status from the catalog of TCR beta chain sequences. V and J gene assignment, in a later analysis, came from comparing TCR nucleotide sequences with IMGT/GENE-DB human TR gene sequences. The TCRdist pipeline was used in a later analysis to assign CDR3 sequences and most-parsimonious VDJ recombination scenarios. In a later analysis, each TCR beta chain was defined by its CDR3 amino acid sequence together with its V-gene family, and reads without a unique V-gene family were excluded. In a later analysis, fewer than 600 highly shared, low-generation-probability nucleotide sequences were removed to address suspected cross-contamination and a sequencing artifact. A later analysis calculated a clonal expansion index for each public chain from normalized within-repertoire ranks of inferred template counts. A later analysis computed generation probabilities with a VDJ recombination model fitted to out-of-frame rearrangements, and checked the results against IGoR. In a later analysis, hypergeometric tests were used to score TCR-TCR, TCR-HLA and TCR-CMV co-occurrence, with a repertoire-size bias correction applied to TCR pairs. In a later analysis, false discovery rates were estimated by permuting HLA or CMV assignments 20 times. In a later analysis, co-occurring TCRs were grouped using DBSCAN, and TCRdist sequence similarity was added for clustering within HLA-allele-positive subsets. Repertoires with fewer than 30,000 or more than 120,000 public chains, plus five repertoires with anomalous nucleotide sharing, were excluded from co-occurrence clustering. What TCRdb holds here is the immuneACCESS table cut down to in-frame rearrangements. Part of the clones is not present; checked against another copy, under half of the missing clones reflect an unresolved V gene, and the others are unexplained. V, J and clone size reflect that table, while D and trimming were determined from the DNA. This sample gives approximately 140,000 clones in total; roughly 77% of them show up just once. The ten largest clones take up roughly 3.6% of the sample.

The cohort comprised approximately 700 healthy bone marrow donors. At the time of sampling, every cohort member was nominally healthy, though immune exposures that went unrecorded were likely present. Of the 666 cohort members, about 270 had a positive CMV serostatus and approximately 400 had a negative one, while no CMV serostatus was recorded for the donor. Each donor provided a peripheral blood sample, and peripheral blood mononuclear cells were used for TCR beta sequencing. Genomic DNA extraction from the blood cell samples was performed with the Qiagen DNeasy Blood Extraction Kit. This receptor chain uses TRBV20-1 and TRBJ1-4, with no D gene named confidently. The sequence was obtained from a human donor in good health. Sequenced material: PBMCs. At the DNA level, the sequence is TGCAGTGCTAGCCTTAATGAAAAACTGTTTTTT. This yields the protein CSASLNEKLFF.